The rows below give T cell receptor beta chains drawn from one sample of a study of blood T cell repertoires in COVID-19. Clones were sequenced by immunoSEQ multiplex PCR, and TCRdb holds only the in-frame ones, with some missing. The data show 400,000 to 500,000 clones, around nine tenths seen once. Sequenced material: PBMCs or T cells enriched from blood (not recorded which). The receptor set was obtained from a woman between 18 and 30 years old who had been exposed to COVID-19. Each CDR3 is given with its conserved first and last residue. The D gene is left open where the match is weak. Clone size is not always given. Where it is, it says once, few, many or a class for expanded clones.

v_gene	abundance	d_gene	j_gene	CDR3aa	CDR3nt
TRBV4-1	NA	NA	TRBJ2-2	CASRDQVINTGELFF	TGCGCCAGCAGAGACCAGGTTATTAACACCGGGGAGCTGTTTTTT
TRBV15	NA	NA	TRBJ1-1	CATRTGGNTEAFF	TGTGCCACCAGGACAGGCGGGAACACTGAAGCTTTCTTT
TRBV4-3	NA	NA	TRBJ1-4	CASSQNGGGSEKLFF	TGCGCCAGCAGCCAGAATGGGGGGGGTAGCGAAAAACTGTTTTTT
TRBV18	NA	TRBD1	TRBJ1-2	CASSPGQGESYTF	TGTGCCAGCTCACCGGGACAGGGGGAAAGCTACACCTTC
TRBV2	NA	TRBD1	TRBJ2-7	CASTPSGTGPYEQYF	TGTGCCAGCACCCCGTCCGGGACAGGGCCCTACGAGCAGTACTTC
TRBV2	NA	NA	TRBJ1-6	CASSERSPGYNSPLHF	TGTGCCAGCAGTGAAAGGTCCCCAGGGTATAATTCACCCCTCCACTTT
TRBV5-1	NA	TRBD1	TRBJ1-1	CASSLGTDKNTEAFF	TGCGCCAGCAGTCTCGGGACAGACAAGAACACTGAAGCTTTCTTT
TRBV28	NA	NA	TRBJ1-2	CASSYQGIYGYTF	TGTGCCAGCAGTTATCAGGGGATCTATGGCTACACCTTC
TRBV5-1	NA	NA	TRBJ1-2	CASSLAAGEGYTF	TGCGCCAGCAGCTTGGCCGCGGGGGAGGGCTACACCTTC
TRBV16	once	TRBD1	TRBJ1-1	CASSLTGGNTEAFF	TGTGCCAGCAGCCTAACAGGGGGCAACACTGAAGCTTTCTTT
TRBV19	NA	NA	TRBJ1-1	CASKPRQDTEAFF	TGTGCCAGTAAACCTAGACAGGACACTGAAGCTTTCTTT
TRBV5-1	NA	TRBD2	TRBJ2-3	CASSRTSGVIPTQYF	TGCGCCAGCAGCCGTACTAGCGGGGTGATCCCAACGCAGTATTTT
TRBV12-3/TRBV12-4	NA	NA	TRBJ1-1	CASSFTGNTEAFF	TGTGCCAGCAGTTTCACGGGTAACACTGAAGCTTTCTTT
TRBV29-1	NA	TRBD2	TRBJ2-1	CSVRWGGSTEQFF	TGCAGCGTTAGGTGGGGGGGGTCCACGGAGCAGTTCTTC
TRBV19	NA	NA	TRBJ2-7	CASSIQQGSSYEQYF	TGTGCCAGTAGTATCCAACAGGGTTCCTCCTACGAGCAGTACTTC
TRBV19	NA	NA	TRBJ1-2	CASSPGDYGYTF	TGTGCCAGTAGTCCAGGGGACTATGGCTACACCTTC
TRBV30	NA	NA	TRBJ2-1	CACHTRFF	TGTGCCTGTCATACTAGATTCTTC
TRBV2	NA	NA	TRBJ1-1	CASSEAPGGTEAFF	TGTGCCAGCAGTGAAGCGCCGGGGGGGACTGAAGCTTTCTTT
TRBV27	NA	NA	TRBJ2-1	CASSPDTNPSNEQFF	TGTGCCAGCAGCCCCGACACCAACCCCTCCAATGAGCAGTTCTTC
TRBV4-1	NA	TRBD1	TRBJ2-5	CASSLGTGRETQYF	TGCGCCAGCAGCCTGGGGACAGGGCGGGAGACCCAGTACTTC
TRBV2	NA	NA	TRBJ2-4	CASSEVSGAKNIQYF	TGTGCCAGCAGTGAAGTATCAGGGGCCAAAAACATTCAGTACTTC
TRBV5-1	NA	NA	TRBJ2-3	CASSLALSTDTQYF	TGCGCCAGCAGCTTGGCCCTCTCGACAGATACGCAGTATTTT
TRBV28	NA	NA	TRBJ2-6	CASLSGANVLTF	TGTGCCAGCTTATCCGGGGCCAACGTCCTGACTTTC
TRBV12-3/TRBV12-4	NA	NA	TRBJ2-3	CASSFGGGPQYF	TGTGCCAGCAGTTTTGGGGGAGGACCGCAGTATTTT
TRBV11-2	NA	NA	TRBJ2-5	CASSLGPPPVETQYF	TGTGCCAGCAGCTTAGGTCCCCCCCCCGTGGAGACCCAGTACTTC
TRBV7-2	NA	NA	TRBJ2-1	CASSSRFRGRGDEQFF	TGTGCCAGCAGCTCTCGGTTCCGGGGGAGGGGGGATGAACAGTTCTTC
TRBV7-3	few	TRBD1	TRBJ2-2	CASSYRDRADGELFF	TGTGCCAGCAGTTACCGGGACAGGGCAGACGGGGAGCTGTTTTTT
TRBV28	NA	NA	TRBJ1-3	CASSFGLKSSGNTIYF	TGTGCCAGCAGTTTTGGACTCAAGAGCTCTGGAAACACCATATATTTT
TRBV19	NA	TRBD1	TRBJ2-6	CASRGTGSLSGANVLTF	TGTGCCAGTAGGGGGACAGGCTCTCTCTCTGGGGCCAACGTCCTGACTTTC
TRBV5-4	NA	NA	TRBJ1-2	CASSLGRTNYGYTF	TGTGCCAGCAGCTTGGGGAGGACTAACTATGGCTACACCTTC
TRBV7-2	NA	TRBD1	TRBJ1-2	CASSFHRGIGYTF	TGTGCCAGCAGCTTCCACAGGGGGATTGGCTACACCTTC
TRBV5-1	NA	NA	TRBJ2-7	CASSRQAGYEQYF	TGCGCCAGCAGTAGACAGGCTGGGTATGAGCAGTACTTC
TRBV11-2	NA	TRBD1	TRBJ2-1	CASTPMMWDRVNEQFF	TGTGCCAGCACCCCAATGATGTGGGACAGGGTCAATGAGCAGTTCTTC
TRBV7-9	NA	NA	TRBJ1-2	CASSMDMSYGYTF	TGTGCCAGCAGCATGGACATGTCCTATGGCTACACCTTC
TRBV6-1	NA	NA	TRBJ1-4	CASSEALGRKLFF	TGTGCCAGCAGTGAAGCGCTGGGGAGAAAACTGTTTTTT
TRBV5-8	few	NA	TRBJ2-7	CASSFLSGQRGYEQYF	TGTGCCAGCAGCTTTCTTAGCGGTCAAAGAGGATACGAGCAGTACTTC
TRBV28	NA	NA	TRBJ1-2	CASSIGVGGYTF	TGTGCCAGCAGCATAGGGGTCGGTGGCTACACCTTC
TRBV5-1	NA	NA	TRBJ2-1	CASSSPPAGILLSEQFF	TGCGCCAGCAGCTCGCCCCCAGCCGGGATCCTCCTGAGTGAGCAGTTCTTC
TRBV27	NA	TRBD2	TRBJ2-3	CASSLNSGSSTDTQYF	TGTGCCAGCAGCCTAAATAGCGGGTCTAGCACAGATACGCAGTATTTT
TRBV7-6	NA	NA	TRBJ2-7	CASSPLTGTLYEQYF	TGTGCCAGCAGCCCGCTCACCGGGACTCTGTACGAGCAGTACTTC
TRBV28	once	TRBD2	TRBJ2-2	CASLDSGRNTGELFF	TGTGCCAGCTTGGATAGCGGGAGGAACACCGGGGAGCTGTTTTTT
TRBV9	NA	NA	TRBJ1-4	CASSLGSGYPGEKLFF	TGTGCCAGCAGCCTCGGTTCGGGGTATCCTGGGGAAAAACTGTTTTTT